This entry features one T cell receptor (beta chain) sequence. No antigen is known for it. There are no base qualities to consult, and no much larger clone falls within one base. The donors were people with melanoma. The library relied on the immunoSEQ multiplex PCR assay. TCRdb re-hosts the immuneACCESS table, in-frame sequences only. Its copies lack some clones; in the studies checked, an unresolved V gene accounts for under half of them, and the cause for the rest is not known. A total of some 120,000 clones appear in this sample, 92% of them only once. Approximately 3.5% of the sample comes from the top ten. This sample is part of a study of CD4+ T cells in melanoma (dated 2022 in TCRdb). Describing the broader study: The study investigated neoantigen-specific CD4+ T cells in human melanoma. Study-wide conclusions, independent of this receptor: Neoantigen-specific CD4+ T cells in melanoma were reported to have a range of differentiation states. Neoantigen-specific CD4+ T cells were reported to be correlated with the function of CD8+ T cells, macrophages and B cells.

V gives up 0 bases and J gives up 1 base, and the segment between their germline ends measures 10 bases. From a lookup of the germline V gene, CDR1 and CDR2 are MNHEY and SVGAGI. The CDR3 goes from the cysteine to the phenylalanine over 15 residues. The read is trimmed to its CDR3 DNA, 45 bases read in frame from base 1. The V and J segments used are TRBV6-5 and TRBJ2-7; TRBD2 is a possible D gene, resting on 6 matching bases. Specimen: peripheral blood. The receptor's source is a human donor with melanoma. The CDR3 here reads CASSYSFGGSYEQYF. In nucleotides, the sequence is TGTGCCAGCAGTTACTCCTTCGGAGGGTCCTACGAGCAGTACTTC.